This paragraph covers one T cell receptor beta chain sequence. This sample was included in a study of shared clonotypes between healthy human individuals. Study at large: Per-donor plates numbered three CD4 naive, three CD4 memory, two CD8 naive and one CD8 memory.

TCRdb's table, derived via immunoSEQ multiplex PCR, lists solely in-frame clones and lacks some. This sample has about 2.3 million clones, with more than 80% found just once. This CDR3 is built from 15 residues. Germline V CDR1 and CDR2: MDHEN, SYDVKM. Unmatched junction bases numbered 5, after V lost 0 bases and J lost 5 bases. The TCR comes from a man aged 18 to 29 in good health. Some clones in this sample may be carry-over from other donors' samples. The sequenced sample was naive CD4+ T cells from PBMCs. Subset in this sample: CD45RA+ positively selected. The chain has TRBV28 and TRBJ1-2, with 8 bases identical to TRBD1. In nucleotides, the CDR3 is TGTGCCAGCAGTTTATGGACCAGGACAGGGTATGGCTACACCTTC. This encodes CASSLWTRTGYGYTF.